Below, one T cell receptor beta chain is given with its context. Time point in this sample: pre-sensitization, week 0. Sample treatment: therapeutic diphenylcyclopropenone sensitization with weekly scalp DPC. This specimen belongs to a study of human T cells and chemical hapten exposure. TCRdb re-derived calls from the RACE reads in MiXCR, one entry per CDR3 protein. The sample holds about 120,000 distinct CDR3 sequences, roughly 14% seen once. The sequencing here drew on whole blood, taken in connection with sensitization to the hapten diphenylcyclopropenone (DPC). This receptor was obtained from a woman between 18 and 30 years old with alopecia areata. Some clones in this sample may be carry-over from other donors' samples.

CDR3 bases: TGTGCCAGCAGCTTTTTCGGCCGGGCAGCGCGACCCGGGGAGCTGTTTTTT. It is translated as CASSFFGRAARPGELFF. The rearrangement links TRBV7-8 to TRBJ2-2; D unresolved. Trimming took off 3 bases at V and 6 bases at J, with 20 bases between the two ends. The CDR3 is 17 amino acids. Germline V gene lookup returns CDR1 SGHVS and CDR2 FQNEAQ.